The rows below give T cell receptor beta chains drawn from one sample of a study of molecular identifiers for immune sequencing clone quantification. TCRdb independently ran MiXCR on the PCR reads; one entry per CDR3 protein. The sample holds about half a million distinct CDR3 sequences, 20% to 25% seen once. The specimen was naive CD8+ T cells from blood, with Jurkat cell RNA spiked in. These TCRs come from a human donor in good health. Some libraries in this study had Jurkat cell RNA spiked in. Both conserved end residues are part of each CDR3. D genes are given only for firm matches. Only part of the rows carry a size: once, few, many, or a class if the clone is expanded.

D,J,size,V,CDR3,DNA
TRBD1,TRBJ2-3,many,TRBV7-9,CASSSDRVWADTQYF,TGTGCCAGCAGCTCCGACAGGGTTTGGGCAGATACGCAGTATTTT
-,TRBJ2-7,-,TRBV19,CASGFNLAGSEQYF,TGTGCCAGTGGTTTCAATCTAGCCGGGAGCGAGCAGTACTTC
-,TRBJ1-1,many,TRBV19,CASSIAGETEAFF,TGTGCCAGTAGTATCGCGGGAGAAACTGAAGCTTTCTTT
-,TRBJ2-7,few,TRBV9,CASSVQGFDEQYF,TGTGCCAGCAGCGTCCAGGGCTTCGACGAGCAGTACTTC
TRBD1,TRBJ2-3,many,TRBV7-9,CASTPPGQSTDTQYF,TGTGCCAGCACGCCCCCGGGACAGAGCACAGATACGCAGTATTTT
TRBD1,TRBJ2-1,many,TRBV7-2,CASSPGTGGYNEQFF,TGTGCCAGCAGCCCCGGGACAGGGGGTTACAATGAGCAGTTCTTC
TRBD2,TRBJ2-7,-,TRBV4-3,CASSMTSDSAYEQYF,TGCGCCAGCAGCATGACTAGCGATTCGGCCTACGAGCAGTACTTC
TRBD2,TRBJ2-3,many,TRBV27,CASSYQLAGGDTQYF,TGTGCCAGCAGTTATCAACTAGCGGGAGGTGATACGCAGTATTTT
-,TRBJ2-1,many,TRBV5-6,CASSTGAARNF,TGTGCCAGCAGCACGGGAGCAGCCCGGAACTTC
TRBD2,TRBJ2-1,-,TRBV2,CASSEPGTSGVDNEQFF,TGTGCCAGCAGTGAACCTGGGACTAGCGGGGTTGACAATGAGCAGTTCTTC
-,TRBJ2-5,-,TRBV20-1,CSARPLGQPEGTQYF,TGCAGTGCTAGACCCCTCGGACAGCCTGAGGGGACCCAGTACTTC
-,TRBJ2-7,-,TRBV4-3,CASSQVSRTEYLYEQYF,TGCGCCAGCAGCCAAGTTTCCCGGACAGAATACCTTTACGAGCAGTACTTC
-,TRBJ2-7,-,TRBV4-3,CASSQDRHATYERYF,TGCGCCAGCAGCCAAGACAGGCATGCCACCTACGAGCGGTACTTC
-,TRBJ2-2,-,TRBV19,CASSTTGNTGELFF,TGTGCCAGTAGTACGACAGGGAACACCGGGGAGCTGTTTTTT
TRBD2,TRBJ2-3,few,TRBV9,CASSMGLAGDITDTQYF,TGTGCCAGCAGCATGGGACTAGCGGGCGATATCACAGATACGCAGTATTTT
-,TRBJ2-4,-,TRBV28,CASSALSGQRHENTQYF,TGTGCCAGCAGTGCCCTATCGGGGCAGCGCCACGAAAACACTCAGTACTTC
-,TRBJ1-2,-,TRBV5-3,CASSLVLTGENYGYTF,TGTGCCAGCAGCTTGGTACTTACAGGCGAGAACTATGGCTACACCTTC
-,TRBJ2-1,many,TRBV28,CASSFQSSYNEQFF,TGTGCCAGCAGTTTCCAGAGCTCCTACAATGAGCAGTTCTTC
-,TRBJ2-2,-,TRBV3-1,CASGQGSTHFIPGRGLFF,TGTGCCAGCGGCCAAGGAAGCACCCATTTTATCCCCGGGCGGGGGCTGTTTTTT
TRBD2,TRBJ2-1,-,TRBV4-1,CASSQDGGGVNNEQFF,TGCGCCAGCAGCCAAGATGGCGGGGGGGTTAACAATGAGCAGTTCTTC
TRBD2,TRBJ2-4,few,TRBV13,CASSFSGGVHIQYF,TGTGCCAGCAGCTTTAGCGGGGGGGTACACATTCAGTACTTC
-,TRBJ2-7,many,TRBV7-9,CASSKRGYEQYF,TGTGCCAGCAGCAAAAGAGGATACGAGCAGTACTTC
-,TRBJ1-1,-,TRBV15,CATSRDRSNTEAFF,TGTGCCACCAGCAGAGATAGGAGCAACACTGAAGCTTTCTTT